Listed here is a single TCR beta chain. Its antigen is not known. Germline V gene lookup returns CDR1 SEHNR and CDR2 FQNEAQ (reference sequence). The CDR3 has 15 amino acids. Deletions cut 5 bases from V and 3 bases from J, with 16 bases between. The authors sorted CD4+ naive, central memory, regulatory and stem cell-like memory cells via CD45RO/CCR7/CD25/CD127/CD95/CD27. Sorted populations all exceeded 98% purity. Expressed TCRB transcripts were sequenced because the entire RNA isolate underwent reverse transcription. The protocol was immunoSEQ multiplex PCR, while the TCRdb copy is restricted to in-frame clones and leaves out a portion. The sample lists under 150,000 clones, 17% occurring once. The data belong to a study of beta chain features in type 1 diabetes. As for the study in general: Examination spanned around 110 million sorted cells from all samples. Study observations and caveats: Patients and controls would be equally affected if PCR favored shorter templates. Patients with Type 1 diabetes showed moderately but significantly shorter TCRB CDR3s in all four CD4+ subsets.

The rearrangement uses TRBV7-9 and TRBJ1-2; TRBD1 is a possible D gene (5 bases). The receptor comes from a man aged 18 to 35 with type 1 diabetes. What was sequenced was central memory CD4+ T cells from blood. In DNA form, the CDR3 reads TGTGCCAGCAGCCCTCCCGGGACGTACGACTATGGCTACACCTTC. Protein sequence: CASSPPGTYDYGYTF.